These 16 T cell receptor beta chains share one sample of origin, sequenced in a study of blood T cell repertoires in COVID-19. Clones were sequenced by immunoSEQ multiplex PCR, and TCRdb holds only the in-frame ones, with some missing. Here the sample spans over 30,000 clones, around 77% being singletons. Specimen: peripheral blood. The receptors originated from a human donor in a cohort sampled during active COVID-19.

CDR3 DNA sequence: TGTGCCAGCAGCTTTCTGACAGTACCAGACACAGATACGCAGTATTTT. It codes for CASSFLTVPDTDTQYF. J is TRBJ2-3 and V is TRBV7-9, with TRBD1 as a possible D gene (5 bases). The CDR3 contains 16 residues. CDR1 is SEHNR and CDR2 is FQNEAQ in the germline V gene (reference sequence). Trimming cost V 3 bases and J 2 bases, with 15 bases left between them.

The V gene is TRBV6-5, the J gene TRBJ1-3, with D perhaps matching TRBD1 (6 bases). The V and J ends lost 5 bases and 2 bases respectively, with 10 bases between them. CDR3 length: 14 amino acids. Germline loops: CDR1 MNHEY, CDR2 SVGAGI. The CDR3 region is CASSSRTAGNTIYF. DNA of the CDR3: TGTGCCAGCAGTAGCCGGACAGCTGGAAACACCATATATTTT.

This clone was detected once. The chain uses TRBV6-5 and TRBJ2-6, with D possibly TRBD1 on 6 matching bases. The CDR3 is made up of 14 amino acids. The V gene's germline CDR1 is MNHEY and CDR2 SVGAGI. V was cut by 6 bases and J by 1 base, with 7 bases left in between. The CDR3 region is CASSTGSGANVLTF. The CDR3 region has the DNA TGTGCCAGCAGCACAGGGTCTGGGGCCAACGTCCTGACTTTC.

The chain's CDR3 is CALQNGVASGIGQFF. CDR3 nucleotide sequence: TGTGCCCTTCAAAACGGAGTGGCTAGCGGGATCGGGCAGTTCTTC. This sequence joins TRBV10-3 and TRBJ2-1; 9 bases align to TRBD2. The CDR3 has 15 residues. The germline CDR1 and CDR2 sequences are ENHRY and SYGVKD. J gave up 12 bases and V 11 bases, and 20 bases lay outside the gene matches.

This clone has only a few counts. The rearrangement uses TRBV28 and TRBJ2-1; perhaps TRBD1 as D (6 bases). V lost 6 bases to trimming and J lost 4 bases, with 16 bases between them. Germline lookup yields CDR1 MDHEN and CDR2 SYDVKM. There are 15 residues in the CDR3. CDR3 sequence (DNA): TGTGCCAGCAGAATCAGGGGACACAATTACAATGAGCAGTTCTTC. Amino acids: CASRIRGHNYNEQFF.

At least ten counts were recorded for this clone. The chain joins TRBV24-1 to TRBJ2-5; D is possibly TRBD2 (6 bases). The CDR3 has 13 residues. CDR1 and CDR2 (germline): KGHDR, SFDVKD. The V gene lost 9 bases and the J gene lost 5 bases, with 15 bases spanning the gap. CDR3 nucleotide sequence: TGTGCCACCCGGACACGGGGGACGGAGACCCAGTACTTC. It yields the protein CATRTRGTETQYF.

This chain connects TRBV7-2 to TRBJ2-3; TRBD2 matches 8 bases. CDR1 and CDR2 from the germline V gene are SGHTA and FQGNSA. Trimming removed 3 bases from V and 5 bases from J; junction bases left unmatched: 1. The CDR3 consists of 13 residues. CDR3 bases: TGTGCCAGCAGCTTCCGGGAGGGAGATACGCAGTATTTT. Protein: CASSFREGDTQYF.

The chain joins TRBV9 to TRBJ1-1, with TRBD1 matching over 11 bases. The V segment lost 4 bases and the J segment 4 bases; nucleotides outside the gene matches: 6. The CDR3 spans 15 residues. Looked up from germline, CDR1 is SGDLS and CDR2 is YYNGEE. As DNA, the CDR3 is TGTGCCAGCAGCTTAGAGGGACAGGGGGGCACTGAAGCTTTCTTT. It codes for CASSLEGQGGTEAFF.

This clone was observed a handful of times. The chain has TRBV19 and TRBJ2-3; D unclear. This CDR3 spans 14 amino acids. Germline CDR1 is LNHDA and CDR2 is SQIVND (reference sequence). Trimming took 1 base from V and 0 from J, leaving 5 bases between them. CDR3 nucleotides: TGTGCCAGTAGTATAGGGGCCAGCACAGATACGCAGTATTTT. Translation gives CASSIGASTDTQYF.

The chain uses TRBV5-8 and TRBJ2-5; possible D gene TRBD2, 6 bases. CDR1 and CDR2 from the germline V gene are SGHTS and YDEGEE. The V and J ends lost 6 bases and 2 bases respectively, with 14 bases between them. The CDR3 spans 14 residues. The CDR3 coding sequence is TGTGCCAGCAAAGGTCGGGGGATACAAGAGACCCAGTACTTC. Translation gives CASKGRGIQETQYF. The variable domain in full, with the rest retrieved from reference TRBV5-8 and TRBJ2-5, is EAGVTQSPTHLIKTRGQQATLRCSPISGHTSVYWYQQALGLGLQFLLWYDEGEERNRGNFPPRFSGRQFPNYSSELNVNALELEDSALYLCASKGRGIQETQYFGPGTRLLVL.

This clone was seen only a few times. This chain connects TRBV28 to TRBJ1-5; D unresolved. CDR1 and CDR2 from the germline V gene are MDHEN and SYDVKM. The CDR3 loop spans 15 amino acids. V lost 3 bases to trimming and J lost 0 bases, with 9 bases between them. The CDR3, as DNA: TGTGCCAGCAGTTTCGCGGGAAGTAGCAATCAGCCCCAGCATTTT. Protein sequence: CASSFAGSSNQPQHF.

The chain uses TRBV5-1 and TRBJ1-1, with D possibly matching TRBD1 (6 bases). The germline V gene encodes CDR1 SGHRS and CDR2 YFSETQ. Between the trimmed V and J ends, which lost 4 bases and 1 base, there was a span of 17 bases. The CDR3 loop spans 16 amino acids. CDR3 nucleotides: TGCGCCAGCAGCGGTAAGTTGGACAGCCAGAACACTGAAGCTTTCTTT. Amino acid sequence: CASSGKLDSQNTEAFF. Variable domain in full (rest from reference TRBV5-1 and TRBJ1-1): KAGVTQTPRYLIKTRGQQVTLSCSPISGHRSVSWYQQTPGQGLQFLFEYFSETQRNKGNFPGRFSGRQFSNSRSEMNVSTLELGDSALYLCASSGKLDSQNTEAFFGQGTRLTVV.

Here the CDR3 DNA reads TGTGCCAGCTCACCACCGCTACAGTTCTACTCTGGAAACACCATATATTTT. Its protein product is CASSPPLQFYSGNTIYF. V usage is TRBV18 and J usage is TRBJ1-3, with D hard to call. This CDR3 region has 17 residues. The germline gives CDR1 KGHSH, CDR2 LQKENI. V was shortened by 0 bases and J by 0 bases, with 12 bases between the two germline ends.

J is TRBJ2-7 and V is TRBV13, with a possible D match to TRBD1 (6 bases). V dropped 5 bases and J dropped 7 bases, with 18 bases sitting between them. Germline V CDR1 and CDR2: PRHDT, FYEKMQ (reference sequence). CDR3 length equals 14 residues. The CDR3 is CASSARDTPREQYF. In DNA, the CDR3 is TGTGCCAGCAGCGCCCGGGACACCCCTAGAGAGCAGTACTTC.

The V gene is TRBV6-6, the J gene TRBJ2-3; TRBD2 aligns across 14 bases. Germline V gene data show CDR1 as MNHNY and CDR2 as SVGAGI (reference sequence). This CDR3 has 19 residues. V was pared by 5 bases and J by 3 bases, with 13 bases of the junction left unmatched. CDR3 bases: TGTGCCAGCAGTCGGCGACTAGCGGGAGGGCGAACATCTACAGATACGCAGTATTTT. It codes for CASSRRLAGGRTSTDTQYF.

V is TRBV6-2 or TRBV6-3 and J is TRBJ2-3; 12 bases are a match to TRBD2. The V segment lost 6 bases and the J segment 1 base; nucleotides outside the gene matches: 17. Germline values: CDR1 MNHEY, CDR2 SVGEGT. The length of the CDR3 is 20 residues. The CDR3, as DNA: TGTGCCAGCAGCCAGAGGGGGACTAGCGGGCCCCGGCGGGGCACAGATACGCAGTATTTT. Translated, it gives CASSQRGTSGPRRGTDTQYF.